Sequencing of this T cell receptor (beta chain) was carried out in a study of early T cells in non-severe SARS-CoV-2 infection. Study information: Sequencing used unsorted whole-blood bulk RNA, so chains lack pairing.

Looked up from germline, CDR1 is SEHNR and CDR2 is FQNEAQ (reference sequence). This CDR3 has 14 amino acids. Trimming left V 1 base short and J 2 bases short, with 9 bases between. As part of library construction, unique molecular identifiers were attached to individual cDNA molecules. TCRdb called the 5' RACE reads again in MiXCR, with one record for every CDR3 protein. This table has 25,000 to 35,000 distinct CDR3 sequences, over 4% appearing once. The material sequenced was whole blood. The sequence was collected from an adult who was a healthcare worker with PCR-confirmed SARS-CoV-2 infection or an uninfected control (not recorded which). This chain joins TRBV7-9 and TRBJ2-7; D gene uncertain. The CDR3 spells CASSLVLEPYEQYF. CDR3 nucleotide sequence: TGTGCCAGCAGCTTAGTCCTGGAACCCTACGAGCAGTACTTC.